These T cell receptor beta chains were read from a single sample in a study of graft-versus-host responses after intestinal transplantation. TCRdb's table, derived via immunoSEQ multiplex PCR, lists solely in-frame clones and lacks some. Of under 9,500 clones in the sample, 30% are singletons; the top ten hold roughly 3.7%. Here the sequenced sample was alloreactive CD4+ T cells from a mixed lymphocyte reaction culture, taken before transplantation. The source of these receptors is a human patient who was an organ donor for intestinal transplantation. Each CDR3 is given with its conserved first and last residue.

v_gene	CDR3aa
TRBV5-5	CASSLKWLAGGEDTQYF
TRBV5-1	CASSYTGHRYEQYF
TRBV5-1	CASSLELRTGGRAGEEQFF
TRBV6-5	CASTSHGTGSPTQYF
TRBV5-1	CASSLDRGREKLFF
TRBV7-8	CASSLGAYTGELFF
TRBV25-1	CASTAGCYGYAF
TRBV6-1	CASSWSIQETQYF
TRBV5-4	CASSRQGPNEKLFF
TRBV11-3	CASSPYPDQPQHF
TRBV6-5	CASSERGQANEQYF
TRBV9	CASSVDPAGAAEQFF
TRBV11-2	CASSRTGAGYTF
TRBV5-1	CASSPSGSGETQYF
TRBV18	CASSPRQGINIQYF
TRBV4-2	CASSRFAGARETGELFF
TRBV15	CATSPRLPPETQYF
TRBV18	CASSSDREKHF
TRBV6-5	CASSWRYREYGYTF
TRBV28	CASSLWGGTYEQYF
TRBV28	CASIPQGVGEQYF
TRBV5-6	CASIPGQGAGELFF
TRBV9	CASSVGGSGRLYNEQFF
TRBV5-1	CASSLAGGRISHEQYF
TRBV18	CASSPPGHSNQPQHF
TRBV28	CASSPLLARAIEQYF
TRBV19	CASRAPYQETQYF
TRBV5-5	CASSRVGTGKNIQYF
TRBV6-5	CASSLLAGSYNEQFF
TRBV27	CASSNSGADKSHQETQYF
TRBV11-2	CASSLGGVRRQETQYF
TRBV10-3	CATQWGVLYTF
TRBV21-1	CASTRDKRITDTQYF
TRBV5-1	CASSKSLRGRDYGYTF
TRBV10-3	CAIRAFQGPYGYTF
TRBV6-1	CASRSGGSYTQYF
TRBV4-3	CASSLNLRGNYGYTF
TRBV7-9	CASSSGTSGRVAYEQYF
TRBV18	CASSPEPIRTRANYGYTF
TRBV19	CAISPGRSKLFF
TRBV5-1	CASSNLGALSTDTQYF